One and the same sample provided the 7 T cell receptor beta chains below, sequenced in a study of neurological immune-mediated disorders. TCRdb called the 5' RACE reads again in MiXCR, with one record for every CDR3 protein. The sample holds some 37,000 distinct CDR3 sequences, roughly 15% seen once. Sequences were obtained from PBMCs. Every receptor here comes from a woman aged 45-65 years with HTLV-1-associated myelopathy (HAM/TSP).

This clonotype was picked up a small number of times. The V and J genes are TRBV15 and TRBJ1-1; D ambiguous. V lost 5 bases to trimming and J lost 0 bases, with 4 bases between them. The CDR3 covers 12 residues. Looked up from germline, CDR1 is LNHNV and CDR2 is YYDKDF (reference sequence). CDR3 amino acids: CATSGVNTEAFF. CDR3 nucleotides: TGTGCCACCAGCGGGGTGAACACTGAAGCTTTCTTT.

This clonotype appeared many times. This chain links TRBV6-6 with TRBJ1-3, with TRBD1 as a possible D gene (6 bases). Germline CDR1 is MNHNY and CDR2 is SVGAGI (reference sequence). CDR3 length: 15 amino acids. V was trimmed by 2 bases and J by 8 bases, leaving 16 bases between them. The CDR3 loop is CASSYRPGGEDTIYF. The DNA of the CDR3 is TGTGCCAGCAGTTACCGTCCTGGGGGCGAGGACACCATATATTTT.

This clonotype occurred many times. The chain employs TRBV7-9 and TRBJ2-2; D remains ambiguous. The CDR3 runs to 12 residues. Germline lookup yields CDR1 SEHNR and CDR2 FQNEAQ (reference sequence). V was clipped by 2 bases and J by 7 bases, with 5 bases between them. The CDR3 DNA is TGTGCCAGCAGCTTAACGGACGGGGAGCTGTTTTTT. Its translation is CASSLTDGELFF.

This clonotype was counted many times. The gene calls are TRBV20-1 and TRBJ1-6; no reliable D call. The germline gives CDR1 DFQATT, CDR2 SNEGSKA (reference sequence). Trimming shortened V by 6 bases and J by 8 bases, and 14 bases separated the two germline ends. The CDR3 sequence is 13 residues long. The DNA for the CDR3 is TGCAGTGCCCCGAGCGGGTCTGATTCACCCCTCCACTTT. It translates to CSAPSGSDSPLHF.

This clonotype was seen ten or more times. The chain couples TRBV27 to TRBJ1-6, with a possible D match to TRBD1 (5 bases). The germline V gene has CDR1 MNHEY and CDR2 SMNVEV (reference sequence). The V gene lost 3 bases and the J gene lost 4 bases, with 19 bases spanning the gap. The CDR3 has 18 residues. The CDR3 sequence: CASSFRLVGGFYNSPLHF. Written as DNA, the CDR3 is TGTGCCAGCAGTTTCCGACTCGTCGGGGGATTTTATAATTCACCCCTCCACTTT.

This clonotype was seen ten or more times. For the CDR3, the DNA is TGCGCCAGCAGCCACGAACCAACCGGGACTAGCGGGAGACACGAGCAGTACTTC. It yields the protein CASSHEPTGTSGRHEQYF. This sequence joins TRBV5-1 and TRBJ2-7; 14 bases are a match to TRBD2. Germline trimming cut 4 bases from V and 5 bases from J; bases unmatched to any gene: 14. The germline V gene encodes CDR1 SGHRS and CDR2 YFSETQ. This CDR3 spans 18 amino acids.

CDR3: CASSYSPEGGPQHF. For the CDR3, the DNA is TGTGCCAGCAGTTACTCCCCCGAAGGGGGGCCCCAGCATTTT. The rearrangement joins TRBV6-2 or TRBV6-3 to TRBJ1-5; TRBD1 might be the D (6 bases). Germline values: CDR1 MNHEY, CDR2 SVGEGT. CDR3 size: 14 residues. V was trimmed by 0 bases and J by 9 bases, leaving 12 bases between them.